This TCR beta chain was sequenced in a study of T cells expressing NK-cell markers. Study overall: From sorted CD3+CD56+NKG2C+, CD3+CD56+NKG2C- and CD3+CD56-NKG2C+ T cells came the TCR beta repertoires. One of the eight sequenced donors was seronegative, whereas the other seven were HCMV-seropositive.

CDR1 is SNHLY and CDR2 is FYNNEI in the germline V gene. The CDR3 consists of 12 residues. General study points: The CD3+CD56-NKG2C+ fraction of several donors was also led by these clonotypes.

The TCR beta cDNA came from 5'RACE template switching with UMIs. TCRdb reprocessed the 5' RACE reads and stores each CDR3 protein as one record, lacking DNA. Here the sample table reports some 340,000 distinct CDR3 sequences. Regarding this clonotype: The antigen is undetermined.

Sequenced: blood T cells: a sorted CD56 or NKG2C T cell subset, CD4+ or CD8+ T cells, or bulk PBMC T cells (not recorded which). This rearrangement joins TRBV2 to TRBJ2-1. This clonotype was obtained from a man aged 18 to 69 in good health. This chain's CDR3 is CASIQPYNEQFF.